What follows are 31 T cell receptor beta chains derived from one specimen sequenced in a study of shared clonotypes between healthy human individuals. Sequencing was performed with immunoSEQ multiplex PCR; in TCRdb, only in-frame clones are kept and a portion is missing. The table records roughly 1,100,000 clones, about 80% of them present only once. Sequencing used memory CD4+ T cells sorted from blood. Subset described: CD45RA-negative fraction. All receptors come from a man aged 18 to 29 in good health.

The CDR3 bases are TGTGCCAGCAGCTTAATCCCGGGGGGGGCGGATCAGCCCCAGCATTTT. This codes for CASSLIPGGADQPQHF. V is TRBV7-8 and J is TRBJ1-5; D possibly corresponds to TRBD1 (6 bases). The V end lost 2 bases, the J end lost 5 bases, and 16 bases lay between the germline ends. The germline CDR1 and CDR2 sequences are SGHVS and FQNEAQ. The CDR3 is made up of 16 amino acids.

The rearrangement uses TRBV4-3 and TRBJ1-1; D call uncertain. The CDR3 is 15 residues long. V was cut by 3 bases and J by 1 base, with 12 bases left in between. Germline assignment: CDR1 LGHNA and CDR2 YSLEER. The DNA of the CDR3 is TGCGCCAGCAGCCATGGTCGTGAGGGGAACACTGAAGCTTTCTTT. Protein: CASSHGREGNTEAFF.

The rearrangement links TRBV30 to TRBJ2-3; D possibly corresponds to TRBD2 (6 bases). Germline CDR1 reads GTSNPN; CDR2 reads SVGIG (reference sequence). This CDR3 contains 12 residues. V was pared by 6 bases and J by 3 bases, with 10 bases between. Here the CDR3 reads CACLGSTDTQYF. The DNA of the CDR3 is TGTGCCTGCCTCGGGAGTACAGATACGCAGTATTTT.

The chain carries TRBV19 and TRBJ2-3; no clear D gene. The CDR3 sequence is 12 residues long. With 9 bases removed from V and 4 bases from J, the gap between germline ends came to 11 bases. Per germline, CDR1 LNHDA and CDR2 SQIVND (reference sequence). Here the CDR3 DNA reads TGTGCCAGCTCTCATTTCGCAGATACGCAGTATTTT. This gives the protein CASSHFADTQYF.

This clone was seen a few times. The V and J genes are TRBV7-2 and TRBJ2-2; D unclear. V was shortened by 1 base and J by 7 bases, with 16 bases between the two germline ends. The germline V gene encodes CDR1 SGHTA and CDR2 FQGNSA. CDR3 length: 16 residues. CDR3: CASSLGNPGMIGELFF. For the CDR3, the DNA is TGTGCCAGCAGCTTAGGGAATCCCGGAATGATCGGGGAGCTGTTTTTT.

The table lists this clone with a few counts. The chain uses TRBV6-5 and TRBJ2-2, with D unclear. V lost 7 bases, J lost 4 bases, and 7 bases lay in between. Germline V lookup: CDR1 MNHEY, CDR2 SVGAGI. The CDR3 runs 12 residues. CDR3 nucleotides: TGTGCCAGCACGGAAACCACCGGGGAGCTGTTTTTT. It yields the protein CASTETTGELFF.

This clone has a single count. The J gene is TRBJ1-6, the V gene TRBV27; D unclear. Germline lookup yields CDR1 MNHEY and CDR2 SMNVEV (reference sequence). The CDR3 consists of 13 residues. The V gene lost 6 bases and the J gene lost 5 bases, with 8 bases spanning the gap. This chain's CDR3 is CASRSQNNSPLHF. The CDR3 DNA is TGTGCCAGCAGAAGCCAGAATAATTCACCCCTCCACTTT.

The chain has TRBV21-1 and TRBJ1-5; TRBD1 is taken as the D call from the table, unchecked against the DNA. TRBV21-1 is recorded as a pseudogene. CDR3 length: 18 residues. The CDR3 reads CASSKHQVGKDNNQPQHF. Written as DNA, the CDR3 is TGTGCCAGCAGCAAGCATCAAGTAGGGAAGGACAACAATCAGCCCCAGCATTTT.

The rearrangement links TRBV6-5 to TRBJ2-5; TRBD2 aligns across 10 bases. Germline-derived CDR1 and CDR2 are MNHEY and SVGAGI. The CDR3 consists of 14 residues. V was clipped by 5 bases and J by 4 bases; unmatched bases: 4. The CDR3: CASSRAGGRETQYF. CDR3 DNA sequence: TGTGCCAGCAGTAGAGCGGGGGGGCGAGAGACCCAGTACTTC.

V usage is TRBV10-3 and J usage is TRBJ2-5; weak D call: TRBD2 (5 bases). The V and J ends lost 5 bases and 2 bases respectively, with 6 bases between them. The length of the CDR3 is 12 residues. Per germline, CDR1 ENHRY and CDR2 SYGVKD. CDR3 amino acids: CAISTRQETQYF. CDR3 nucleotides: TGTGCCATCAGTACTAGACAAGAGACCCAGTACTTC.

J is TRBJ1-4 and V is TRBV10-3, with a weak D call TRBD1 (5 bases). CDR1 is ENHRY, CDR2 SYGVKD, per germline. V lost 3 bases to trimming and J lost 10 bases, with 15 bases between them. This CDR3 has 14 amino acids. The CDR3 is CAISDSKHGGKLFF. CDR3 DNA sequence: TGTGCCATCAGTGACTCGAAACACGGGGGAAAACTGTTTTTT.

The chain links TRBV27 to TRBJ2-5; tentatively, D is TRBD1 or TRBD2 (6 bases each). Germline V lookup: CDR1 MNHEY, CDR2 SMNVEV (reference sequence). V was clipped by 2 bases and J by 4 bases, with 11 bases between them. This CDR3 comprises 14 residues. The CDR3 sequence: CASSLVGGLETQYF. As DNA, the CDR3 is TGTGCCAGCAGTTTAGTAGGGGGGCTAGAGACCCAGTACTTC.

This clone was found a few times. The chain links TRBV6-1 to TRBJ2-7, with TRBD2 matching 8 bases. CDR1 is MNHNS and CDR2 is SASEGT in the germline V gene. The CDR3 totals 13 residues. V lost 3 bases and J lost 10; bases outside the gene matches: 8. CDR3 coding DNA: TGTGCCAGCAGTGAGATCGGGGGGGCAGGACAGTACTTC. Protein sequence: CASSEIGGAGQYF.

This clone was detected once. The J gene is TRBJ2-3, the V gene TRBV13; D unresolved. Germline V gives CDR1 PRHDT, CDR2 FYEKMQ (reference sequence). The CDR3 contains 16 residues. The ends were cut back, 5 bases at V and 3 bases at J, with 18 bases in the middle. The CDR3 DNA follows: TGTGCCAGCAGCCCCTCGGAGAAGTACGGGACAGATACGCAGTATTTT. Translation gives CASSPSEKYGTDTQYF. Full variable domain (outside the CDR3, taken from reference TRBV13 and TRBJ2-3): AAGVIQSPRHLIKEKRETATLKCYPIPRHDTVYWYQQGPGQDPQFLISFYEKMQSDKGSIPDRFSAQQFSDYHSELNMSSLELGDSALYFCASSPSEKYGTDTQYFGPGTRLTVL.

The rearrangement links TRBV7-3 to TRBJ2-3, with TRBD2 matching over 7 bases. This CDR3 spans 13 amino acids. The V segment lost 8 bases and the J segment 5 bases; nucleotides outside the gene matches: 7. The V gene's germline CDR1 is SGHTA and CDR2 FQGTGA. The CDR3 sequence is CASGRGVKDTQYF. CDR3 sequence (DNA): TGTGCCAGCGGCCGGGGGGTGAAAGATACGCAGTATTTT.

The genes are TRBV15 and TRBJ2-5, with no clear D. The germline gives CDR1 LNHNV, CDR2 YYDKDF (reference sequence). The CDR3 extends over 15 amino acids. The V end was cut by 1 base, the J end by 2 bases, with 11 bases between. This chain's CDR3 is CATSRGTDAQETQYF. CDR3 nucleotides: TGTGCCACCAGCAGAGGGACCGATGCTCAAGAGACCCAGTACTTC.

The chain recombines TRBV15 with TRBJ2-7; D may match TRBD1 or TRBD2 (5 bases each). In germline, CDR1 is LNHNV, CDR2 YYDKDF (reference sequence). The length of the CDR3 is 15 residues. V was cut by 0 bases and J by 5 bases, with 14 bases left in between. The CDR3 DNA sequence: TGTGCCACCAGCAGAGAACTAGGGGCAATCCACGAGCAGTACTTC. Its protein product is CATSRELGAIHEQYF.

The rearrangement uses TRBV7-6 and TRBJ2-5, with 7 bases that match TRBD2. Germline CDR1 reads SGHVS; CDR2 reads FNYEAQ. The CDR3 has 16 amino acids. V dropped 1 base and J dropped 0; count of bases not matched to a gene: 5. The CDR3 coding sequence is TGTGCCAGCAGCTTAGTTCCTAGCGGTAACCAAGAGACCCAGTACTTC. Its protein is CASSLVPSGNQETQYF.

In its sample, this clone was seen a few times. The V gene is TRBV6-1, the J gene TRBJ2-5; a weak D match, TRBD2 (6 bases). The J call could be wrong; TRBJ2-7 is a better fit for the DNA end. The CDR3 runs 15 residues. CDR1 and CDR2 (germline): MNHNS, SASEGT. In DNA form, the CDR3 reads TGTGCCAGCAGTGATGGGCCGGGAGACACCTACGAGCAGTACTTC. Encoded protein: CASSDGPGDTYEQYF.

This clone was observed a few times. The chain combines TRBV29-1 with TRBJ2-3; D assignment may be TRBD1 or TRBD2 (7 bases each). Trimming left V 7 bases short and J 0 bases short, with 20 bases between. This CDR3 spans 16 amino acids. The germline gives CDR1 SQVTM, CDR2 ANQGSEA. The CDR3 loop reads CSAGRGLVFSTDTQYF. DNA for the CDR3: TGCAGCGCTGGGAGGGGGCTTGTTTTTAGCACAGATACGCAGTATTTT.

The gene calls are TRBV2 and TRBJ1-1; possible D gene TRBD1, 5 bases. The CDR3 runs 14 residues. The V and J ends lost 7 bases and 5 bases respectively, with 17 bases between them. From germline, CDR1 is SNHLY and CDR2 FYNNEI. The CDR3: CASTGTQVDTEAFF. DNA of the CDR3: TGTGCCAGCACGGGGACCCAGGTGGATACTGAAGCTTTCTTT.

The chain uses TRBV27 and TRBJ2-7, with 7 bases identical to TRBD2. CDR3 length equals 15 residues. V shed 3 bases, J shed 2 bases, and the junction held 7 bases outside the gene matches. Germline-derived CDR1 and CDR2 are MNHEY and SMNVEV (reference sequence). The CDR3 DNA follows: TGTGCCAGCAGTTTCAAGCGGGGACCGACCTACGAGCAGTACTTC. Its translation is CASSFKRGPTYEQYF.

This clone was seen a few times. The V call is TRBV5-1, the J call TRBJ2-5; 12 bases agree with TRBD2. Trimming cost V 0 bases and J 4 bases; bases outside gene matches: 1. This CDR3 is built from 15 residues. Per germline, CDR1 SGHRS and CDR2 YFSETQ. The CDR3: CASSLEGLAGETQYF. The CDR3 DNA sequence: TGCGCCAGCAGCTTGGAGGGACTAGCGGGAGAGACCCAGTACTTC. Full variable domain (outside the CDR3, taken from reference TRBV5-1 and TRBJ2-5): KAGVTQTPRYLIKTRGQQVTLSCSPISGHRSVSWYQQTPGQGLQFLFEYFSETQRNKGNFPGRFSGRQFSNSRSEMNVSTLELGDSALYLCASSLEGLAGETQYFGPGTRLLVL.

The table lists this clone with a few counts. The DNA for the CDR3 is TGTGCCAGCAGTACCTCGGGGGGGAACAATGAGCAGTTCTTC. This codes for CASSTSGGNNEQFF. This chain connects TRBV6-5 to TRBJ2-1; 8 nucleotides align to TRBD2. The CDR3 contains 14 residues. The junction had 5 bases not matched to a gene; V was cut back by 5 bases and J by 5 bases. The germline gives CDR1 MNHEY, CDR2 SVGAGI.

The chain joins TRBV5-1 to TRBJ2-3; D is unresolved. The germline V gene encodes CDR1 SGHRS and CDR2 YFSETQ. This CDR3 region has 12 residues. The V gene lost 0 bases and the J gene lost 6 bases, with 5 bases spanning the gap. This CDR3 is CASSLGFDTQYF. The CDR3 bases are TGCGCCAGCAGCTTGGGTTTTGATACGCAGTATTTT.

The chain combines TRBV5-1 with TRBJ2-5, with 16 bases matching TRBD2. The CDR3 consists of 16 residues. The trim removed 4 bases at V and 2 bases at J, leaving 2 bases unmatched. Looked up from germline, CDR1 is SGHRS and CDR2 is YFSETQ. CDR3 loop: CASSTGLAGGQETQYF. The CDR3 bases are TGCGCCAGCAGCACGGGACTAGCGGGAGGGCAAGAGACCCAGTACTTC.

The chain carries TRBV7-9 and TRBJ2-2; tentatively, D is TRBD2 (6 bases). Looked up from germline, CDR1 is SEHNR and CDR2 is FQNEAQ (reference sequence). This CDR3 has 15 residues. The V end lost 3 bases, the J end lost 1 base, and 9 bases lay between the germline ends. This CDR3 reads CASSFAGMNTGELFF. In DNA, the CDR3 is TGTGCCAGCAGCTTCGCGGGAATGAACACCGGGGAGCTGTTTTTT.

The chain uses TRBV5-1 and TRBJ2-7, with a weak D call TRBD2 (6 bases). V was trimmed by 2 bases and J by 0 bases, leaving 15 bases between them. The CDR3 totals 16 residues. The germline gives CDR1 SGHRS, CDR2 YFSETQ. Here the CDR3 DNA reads TGCGCCAGCAGCTTAGGAGGAGGGTATAGCTCCTACGAGCAGTACTTC. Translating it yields CASSLGGGYSSYEQYF. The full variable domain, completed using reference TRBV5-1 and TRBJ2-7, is KAGVTQTPRYLIKTRGQQVTLSCSPISGHRSVSWYQQTPGQGLQFLFEYFSETQRNKGNFPGRFSGRQFSNSRSEMNVSTLELGDSALYLCASSLGGGYSSYEQYFGPGTRLTVT.

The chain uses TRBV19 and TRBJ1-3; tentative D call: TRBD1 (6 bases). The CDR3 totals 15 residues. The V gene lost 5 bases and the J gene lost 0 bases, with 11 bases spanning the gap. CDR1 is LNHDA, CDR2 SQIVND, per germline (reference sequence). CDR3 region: CASSRQDNSGNTIYF. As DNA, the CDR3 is TGTGCCAGTAGTCGACAGGACAACTCTGGAAACACCATATATTTT.

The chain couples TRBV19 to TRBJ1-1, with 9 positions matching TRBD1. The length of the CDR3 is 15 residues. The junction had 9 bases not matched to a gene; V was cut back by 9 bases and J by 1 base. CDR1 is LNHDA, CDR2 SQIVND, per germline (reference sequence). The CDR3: CASQKQGAANTEAFF. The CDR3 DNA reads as TGTGCCAGCCAGAAACAGGGGGCGGCGAACACTGAAGCTTTCTTT.

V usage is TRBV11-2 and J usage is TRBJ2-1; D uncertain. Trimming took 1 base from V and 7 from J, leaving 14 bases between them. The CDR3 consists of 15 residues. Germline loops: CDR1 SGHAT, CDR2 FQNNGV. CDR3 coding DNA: TGTGCCAGCAGCTTAGTAGTTAATAGCCAAAATGAGCAGTTCTTC. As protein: CASSLVVNSQNEQFF.